These T cell receptor beta chains were read from a single sample in a study of cytomegalovirus exposure and HLA in healthy donors. Clones were sequenced by immunoSEQ multiplex PCR, and TCRdb holds only the in-frame ones, with some missing. The data hold roughly 150,000 clones, with about three quarters observed a single time. What was sequenced was PBMCs. The receptors were sampled from a woman between 35 and 50 years old in good health and CMV-seropositive. CDR3s leave out the opening cysteine and the closing phenylalanine or tryptophan. The D gene is left open where the match is weak.

j_gene	v_gene	d_gene	CDR3aa
TRBJ2-7	TRBV7-9	TRBD2	ASMLTSGGESSYEQY
TRBJ1-1	TRBV5-1	NA	ASSKTMNTEAF
TRBJ2-3	TRBV7-9	TRBD2	ASSLLPKAGSTDTQY
TRBJ1-6	TRBV7-2	NA	ASSQPGTYNSPLH
TRBJ1-1	TRBV11-1	TRBD1	ASSYSGTANEAF
TRBJ1-3	TRBV19	TRBD1	ASRWDRTSGNTIY
TRBJ2-7	TRBV5-6	TRBD1	ASSGGQGIYEQY
TRBJ1-2	TRBV2	NA	ASRLANYGYT
TRBJ2-2	TRBV4-3	NA	ASSLWTAMNTGELF
TRBJ2-5	TRBV7-3	NA	ASSLSGGARAKETQY
TRBJ2-7	TRBV7-2	TRBD1	ASTTSTGDSYEQY
TRBJ1-2	TRBV4-1	NA	ASSQESDSGGYT
TRBJ2-4	TRBV5-1	TRBD2	ASRPGLAGGSIKNIQY
TRBJ2-7	TRBV4-1	TRBD2	ASSRDTSGETYEQY
TRBJ2-5	TRBV29-1	NA	SVGQSPSETQY
TRBJ2-5	TRBV30	NA	AWRGTGETQY
TRBJ2-5	TRBV28	TRBD2	ASSSPGTSETQY
TRBJ1-2	TRBV7-9	NA	ASSSQSGGRIGGYT
TRBJ1-2	TRBV30	NA	AWSGARANYGYT
TRBJ2-1	TRBV28	NA	ASSPPPGNEQF
TRBJ1-1	TRBV6-6	NA	ASKLAPNTEAF
TRBJ2-1	TRBV7-6	TRBD2	ASSPNSGGIYNEQF
TRBJ2-4	TRBV6-1	NA	ASSEAWQIFPKNIQY
TRBJ1-3	TRBV30	NA	AWTTANTIY
TRBJ1-1	TRBV7-8	NA	ASSLILNTEAF
TRBJ2-7	TRBV27	NA	ASSFVRGYEQY
TRBJ2-3	TRBV29-1	TRBD2	SVDGGTRTDTQY
TRBJ1-6	TRBV2	TRBD1	ASSTGGLNNSPLH
TRBJ1-1	TRBV6-1	NA	ASGPRGGPTEAF
TRBJ1-6	TRBV11-2	NA	ASSTTVTNSPLH
TRBJ2-7	TRBV7-8	TRBD1	ASSPPGTGTYNEQY
TRBJ2-1	TRBV30	NA	ARGTLRGNEQF
TRBJ1-5	TRBV6-5	NA	ASSYGTRSGWPQH